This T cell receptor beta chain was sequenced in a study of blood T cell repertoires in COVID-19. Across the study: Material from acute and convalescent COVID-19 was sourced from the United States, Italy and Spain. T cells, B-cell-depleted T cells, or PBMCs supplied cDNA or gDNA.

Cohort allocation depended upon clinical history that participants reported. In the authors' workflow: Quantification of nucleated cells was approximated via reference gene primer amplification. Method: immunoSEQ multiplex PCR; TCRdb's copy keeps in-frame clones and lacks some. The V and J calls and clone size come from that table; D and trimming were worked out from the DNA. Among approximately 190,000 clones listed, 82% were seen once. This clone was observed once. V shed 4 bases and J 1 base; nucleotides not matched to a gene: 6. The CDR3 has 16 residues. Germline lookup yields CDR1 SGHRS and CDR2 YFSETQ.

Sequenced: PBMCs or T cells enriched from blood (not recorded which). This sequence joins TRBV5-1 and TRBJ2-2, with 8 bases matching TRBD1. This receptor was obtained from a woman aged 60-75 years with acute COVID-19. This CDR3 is CASSRQGSGNTGELFF. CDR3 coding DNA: TGCGCCAGCAGCCGACAGGGGTCCGGGAACACCGGGGAGCTGTTTTTT.